This T cell receptor (beta chain) originates from a study of monozygotic twins with inflammatory bowel disease. Study-level findings and limits: Those with IBD had lower TCRbeta diversity (inverse Simpson) than their healthy co-twins did.

As regards this clonotype: Its antigen is unidentified.

Germline V gene lookup returns CDR1 MDHEN and CDR2 SYDVKM. This CDR3 region has 17 residues. Via template switching, UMIs carrying a 6-nucleotide sample barcode were introduced. TCRdb reprocessed the 5' RACE reads and stores each CDR3 protein as one record, lacking DNA. The sample data list about 160,000 distinct CDR3 sequences. The authors drew roughly 2.5 ml of blood from each donor. From whole blood, total RNA was isolated without any sorting of T cells. Sequenced sample: blood. This receptor was taken from a human donor with ulcerative colitis or Crohn's disease, or a healthy co-twin of an affected twin (not recorded which). V is TRBV28 and J is TRBJ2-6; checking the TCRdb D call of TRBD1 is not possible without DNA. CDR3 loop: CASIRTGTFSGANVLTF. The full variable domain, in which reference TRBV28 and TRBJ2-6 provide the parts outside the CDR3, is DVKVTQSSRYLVKRTGEKVFLECVQDMDHENMFWYRQDPGLGLRLIYFSYDVKMKEKGDIPEGYSVSREKKERFSLILESASTNQTSMYLCASIRTGTFSGANVLTFGAGSRLTVL.